The clone carrying this T cell receptor beta chain is judged medium-sized. Its antigen is not known. The data stem from a study of T cell responses to AZD1222 COVID-19 vaccine. The length of the CDR3 is 14 residues. Germline values: CDR1 SEHNR, CDR2 FQNEAQ (reference sequence). The V end was cut by 4 bases, the J end by 5 bases, with 14 bases between. TCRdb's table, derived via immunoSEQ multiplex PCR, lists solely in-frame clones and lacks some. The sample lists approximately 100,000 clones; around 87% were seen once. Regarding the study as a whole: Donors were largely white British and mainly female; clonal diversity was possibly underestimated.

Sequenced material: peripheral blood, taken 28 days after the second AZD1222 dose. This chain uses TRBV7-9 with TRBJ2-5; tentatively, D is TRBD1 or TRBD2 (6 bases each). This sequence originates from an adult who received the AZD1222 COVID-19 vaccine. The CDR3: CASSSIRGGETQYF. The CDR3 DNA sequence: TGTGCCAGCAGCTCAATTAGAGGGGGGGAGACCCAGTACTTC.